Detailed here is one TCR beta chain. What it binds is not known. Germline V lookup: CDR1 SGHAT, CDR2 FQNNGV. CDR3 size: 16 residues. The data originate from a study of cytomegalovirus exposure and HLA in healthy donors. A multiplex PCR was run with 60 Vbeta primers and 13 Jbeta primers. Here immunoSEQ multiplex PCR was the method, and the copy in TCRdb shows in-frame clones only, minus some. The sample shows some 150,000 clones, roughly 70% of them seen only once. Broader study findings: An observed cluster of highly shared sequence variants was recorded as a likely sequencing artifact.

This clonotype originated in a man aged 18-30 years in good health and CMV-seropositive. The rearrangement links TRBV11-2 to TRBJ2-5; TRBD2 matches 7 bases. The J call may be mistaken, given a closer DNA end match to TRBJ2-7. Specimen: PBMCs. The CDR3 sequence is CASSLVGGLVSYEQYF. In DNA form, the CDR3 reads TGTGCCAGCAGCTTAGTCGGGGGGTTGGTTAGCTACGAGCAGTACTTC.